This T cell receptor beta chain was obtained from a study of T cells in Graves' hyperthyroidism and ophthalmopathy (dated by TCRdb to the late 2010s). Study-wide context: Peripheral blood was sampled at the time of initial diagnosis, prior to any treatment. To identify distinguishing TCR V-J signatures, a discovery cohort of about 100 patients was used, comprising fewer than 45 with Graves' ophthalmopathy and around 57 with stable Graves' hyperthyroidism. An independent validation cohort of around 19 hyperthyroidism patients and approximately 16 patients who later progressed to ophthalmopathy tested prospective prediction of ophthalmopathy. For training and testing, the roughly 100 patients in the discovery cohort were randomly divided in a 7:3 ratio. The study also compared thyroid tissue and blood T-cell repertoires from about 6 Graves' hyperthyroidism patients. After blood sampling, hyperthyroidism patients were treated with methimazole at a starting dose of 30 mg daily, and ophthalmopathy patients were treated with high-dose intravenous methylprednisolone. According to the paper, TCR Vbeta CDR3 sequencing was carried out on more than 120 peripheral blood samples, which came from fewer than 50 ophthalmopathy, 70 to 80 hyperthyroidism and some 17 progressor patients.

The TCR beta CDR3 regions were amplified from RNA transcripts. A first-round RT-PCR of the TCR CDR3 used the HTBI primer set with the Qiagen OneStep RT-PCR kit. Libraries were constructed in a second round of multiplex PCR, after which size selection and purification were performed. Sequencing of the libraries was done on an Illumina HiSeq2000 using paired-end 100 bp reads. The source study handled its data this way. Raw data were processed with SOAPnuke, discarding reads with adapters, uncalled bases, mean Phred below 15, or no exact constant-primer or identifier match. High-quality paired reads were merged using COPE v1.2.5, and each unique nucleotide sequence was defined as a clonotype. Clonotypes were aligned to IMGT TRBV, TRBD and TRBJ reference segments using MiTCR v1.1. The analysis was restricted to V-J combinations with a frequency above 0.0001, which together covered 99.2% of the repertoires. The TCS score was defined as F50 (clonal expansion) divided by E x V (chaos), with BLOSUM62-based TCRdist calculated between CDR3 peptides within each V-J. Welch's t-statistics and random forest reduced 500 to 550 V-J features to 10 to 15, which were used in a naive Bayes classifier (R e1071). TCRdb passed the public sequencing reads through fastp at Q25 and MiXCR, retaining productive beta sequences. Rows are unified per CDR3 protein, each entry keeping the most common DNA and genes. TCRdb's processing, not the study's, gives the V and J calls here. In all, the sample holds around 620,000 distinct CDR3 sequences, and 11% to 15% of those were seen once. The top ten clones comprise 6.5% to 9% of the sample.

Germline trimming: 3 bases from V, 6 bases from J; junction bases outside gene matches: 5. The germline V gene provides CDR1 MRHNA and CDR2 SNTAGT. The CDR3 spans 15 residues, from the cysteine through the phenylalanine. Only the CDR3 DNA stays, 45 bases, in frame from base 1. Ophthalmopathy patients had moderately to severely active disease, Clinical Activity Score of at least 3, NOSPECS grade of at least 4, and duration under 3 months. Patients with uncontrolled infections, other autoimmune diseases, pregnancy or lactation were excluded. Diagnoses relied on clinical symptoms, serum thyroxine and TRAb, thyroid ultrasound and orbital computed tomography. PBMCs were separated from approximately 10 ml of fresh peripheral blood using Ficoll-Paque density gradient centrifugation. Trizol reagent was used to extract total RNA, and RNA quality was then checked on an Agilent 2100 Bioanalyzer. As regards this clonotype: Its cognate antigen has yet to be identified. No clone much larger than this one lies a single base away; base qualities are absent.

Overall study outcomes, separate from this receptor: Most expanded thyroid clonotypes (frequency above 0.001) were also found in blood, which suggests that blood repertoires may mirror thyroid immune responses. In validation, progression to ophthalmopathy was predicted by the model with around 71% sensitivity and roughly 72% specificity, a median of 6.5 months before onset. A 13 V-J signature model separated ophthalmopathy from stable hyperthyroidism, with 87.88% sensitivity and roughly 84% specificity in cross-validation and 80%/75% in testing. No statistical method was used to set the sample size in advance, and investigators knew the group allocation.

The sequence is built from TRBV6-4 and TRBJ2-1, with TRBD1 matching 10 junction bases. The receptor was derived from a young woman with Graves' ophthalmopathy. Sequencing was carried out using blood. The sequenced DNA: TGTGCCAGCAGTGATTGGGACAGGGGCCTCAATGAGCAGTTCTTC. The translation is CASSDWDRGLNEQFF.